One and the same sample provided the 20 T cell receptor beta chains below, sequenced in a study of beta chain features in type 1 diabetes. Sequencing targeted expressed TCRB transcripts, as all isolated RNA had been reverse transcribed. Generated by immunoSEQ multiplex PCR, the TCRdb table keeps only in-frame clones and is missing some. The table has 310,000 or so clones, approximately 10% seen once. Sequencing used naive CD4+ T cells from blood. The origin of the receptors is a woman younger than 45 in good health.

The CDR3 loop is CASSPGLAGGPGPLQYF. The DNA of the CDR3 is TGTGCCAGTAGCCCCGGACTAGCGGGAGGCCCCGGCCCCCTTCAGTACTTC. The chain links TRBV19 to TRBJ2-4; 14 bases agree with TRBD2. The length of the CDR3 is 17 residues. J was trimmed by 11 bases and V by 6 bases; bases with no gene match: 15. Germline V gene lookup returns CDR1 LNHDA and CDR2 SQIVND (reference sequence). Full variable domain (missing parts from reference TRBV19 and TRBJ2-4): DGGITQSPKYLFRKEGQNVTLSCEQNLNHDAMYWYRQDPGQGLRLIYYSQIVNDFQKGDIAEGYSVSREKKESFPLTVTSAQKNPTAFYLCASSPGLAGGPGPLQYFGAGTRLSVL.

The chain is built from TRBV15 and TRBJ2-7; D is possibly TRBD1 (5 bases). The CDR3 sequence is 14 residues long. Germline CDR1 is LNHNV and CDR2 is YYDKDF (reference sequence). The V end lost 0 bases, the J end lost 3 bases, and 9 bases lay between the germline ends. The CDR3: CATSRDRQYYEQYF. Here the CDR3 DNA reads TGTGCCACCAGCAGAGATAGACAGTACTACGAGCAGTACTTC.

V and J are TRBV5-1 and TRBJ2-5, with TRBD2 matching over 11 bases. The CDR3 totals 16 residues. Germline assignment: CDR1 SGHRS and CDR2 YFSETQ. Trimming took 1 base from V and 5 from J; bases not matched to a gene: 7. The CDR3 DNA follows: TGCGCCAGCAGCTTGCGCCTAGCGGGAGGTGATGAGACCCAGTACTTC. Translated, it gives CASSLRLAGGDETQYF.

Points on this clone: Other DNA sequences of this sample code for an identical CDR3. The gene calls are TRBV28 and TRBJ2-5; D is ambiguous. V lost 2 bases and J 4 bases, leaving 5 bases between the germline ends. From germline, CDR1 is MDHEN and CDR2 SYDVKM. CDR3 length: 12 amino acids. DNA for the CDR3: TGTGCCAGCAGTTTACGGAGAGAGACCCAGTACTTC. Encoded protein: CASSLRRETQYF.

V usage is TRBV18 and J usage is TRBJ2-7; no reliable D call. The germline V gene has CDR1 KGHSH and CDR2 LQKENI. The CDR3 spans 12 residues. The V end lost 0 bases, the J end lost 6 bases, and 6 bases lay between the germline ends. CDR3 DNA: TGTGCCAGCTCACCACCGTCTCGCGAGCAGTACTTC. Its translation: CASSPPSREQYF.

This clone was counted between two and nine times. The chain joins TRBV19 to TRBJ2-7, with 8 bases lining up with TRBD2. The CDR3 runs to 13 residues. V shed 10 bases and J 1 base; nucleotides not matched to a gene: 6. Per germline, CDR1 LNHDA and CDR2 SQIVND (reference sequence). DNA for the CDR3: TGTGCCACAGCACTAGCGGCTTCCTACGAGCAGTACTTC. This sequence encodes CATALAASYEQYF.

The rearrangement joins TRBV7-9 to TRBJ1-2; weak D call: TRBD1 (6 bases). Germline V lookup: CDR1 SEHNR, CDR2 FQNEAQ (reference sequence). This CDR3 has 15 residues. Trimming left V 3 bases short and J 7 bases short, with 18 bases between. The CDR3 loop is CASSLDGQTLGGYTF. The CDR3 DNA is TGTGCCAGCAGCTTGGACGGACAGACTTTGGGTGGCTACACCTTC.

This clone was picked up a small number of times. V gene TRBV5-4 combines with J gene TRBJ2-7, with 10 bases matching TRBD1. Germline V gene sequence: CDR1 SGHNT, CDR2 YYREEE (reference sequence). CDR3 length: 15 residues. V lost 3 bases, J lost 1 base, and 4 bases stayed unmatched. This CDR3 reads CASSWGQGRSYEQYF. The CDR3 bases are TGTGCCAGCAGCTGGGGACAGGGGAGGTCCTACGAGCAGTACTTC.

The sample holds a few counts of this clone. The V call is TRBV4-2, the J call TRBJ2-1; no firm D call. Germline-derived CDR1 and CDR2 are LGHNA and YNFKEQ. V was clipped by 1 base and J by 0 bases, with 10 bases between them. This CDR3 spans 16 amino acids. Written as DNA, the CDR3 is TGTGCCAGCAGCCAAGCGGCGGAAAGCTCCTACAATGAGCAGTTCTTC. Translated, it gives CASSQAAESSYNEQFF.

The table lists this clone with a few counts. The chain employs TRBV6-1 and TRBJ2-3; 8 bases align to TRBD2. This CDR3 has 16 amino acids. Germline V CDR1 and CDR2: MNHNS, SASEGT. V lost 0 bases, J lost 5 bases, and 7 bases stayed unmatched. The CDR3 bases are TGTGCCAGCAGTGAAGCAAGGGGACTAGAGGTAGATACGCAGTATTTT. Translation: CASSEARGLEVDTQYF.

This clone was seen a few times. This chain links TRBV30 with TRBJ2-1; 7 bases agree with TRBD1. The junction had 18 bases not matched to a gene; V was cut back by 4 bases and J by 9 bases. CDR1 is GTSNPN and CDR2 is SVGIG in the germline V gene (reference sequence). The CDR3 is 16 amino acids. CDR3 protein: CAWNLILGGTTGEQFF. In DNA form, the CDR3 reads TGTGCCTGGAATCTCATCCTAGGGGGCACCACAGGTGAGCAGTTCTTC. Full variable domain (rest looked up from reference TRBV30 and TRBJ2-1): SQTIHQWPATLVQPVGSPLSLECTVEGTSNPNLYWYRQAAGRGLQLLFYSVGIGQISSEVPQNLSASRPQDRQFILSSKKLLLSDSGFYLCAWNLILGGTTGEQFFGPGTRLTVL.

The rearrangement links TRBV7-2 to TRBJ2-7, with a weak D call TRBD2 (6 bases). Germline assignment: CDR1 SGHTA and CDR2 FQGNSA. This CDR3 has 15 residues. Trimming left V 5 bases short and J 3 bases short, with 17 bases between. In nucleotides, the CDR3 is TGTGCCAGCAGCCCCGACTCCGGGGGAAGCTACGAGCAGTACTTC. Translated, it gives CASSPDSGGSYEQYF.

The table lists this clone with a few counts. The chain is built from TRBV7-3 and TRBJ2-7, with TRBD1 as a possible D gene (7 bases). V was clipped by 3 bases and J by 6 bases, with 18 bases between them. In germline, CDR1 is SGHTA, CDR2 FQGTGA. The CDR3 extends over 15 amino acids. The CDR3 here is CASSLWGAGGFEQYF. The CDR3, as DNA: TGTGCCAGCAGCTTGTGGGGGGCAGGGGGATTCGAGCAGTACTTC. The full variable domain, its missing parts supplied by reference TRBV7-3 and TRBJ2-7, is GAGVSQTPSNKVTEKGKYVELRCDPISGHTALYWYRQSLGQGPEFLIYFQGTGAADDSGLPNDRFFAVRPEGSVSTLKIQRTERGDSAVYLCASSLWGAGGFEQYFGPGTRLTVT.

V usage is TRBV5-8 and J usage is TRBJ1-2; D gene ambiguous. Germline V gives CDR1 SGHTS, CDR2 YDEGEE. The CDR3 runs to 12 residues. Trimming cost V 4 bases and J 5 bases, with 9 bases left between them. CDR3 amino acids: CASSPGSYGYTF. CDR3 in DNA: TGTGCCAGCAGCCCGGGGTCGTATGGCTACACCTTC. Drawing the rest from reference TRBV5-8 and TRBJ1-2, the complete variable domain is EAGVTQSPTHLIKTRGQQATLRCSPISGHTSVYWYQQALGLGLQFLLWYDEGEERNRGNFPPRFSGRQFPNYSSELNVNALELEDSALYLCASSPGSYGYTFGSGTRLTVV.

V is TRBV5-6 and J is TRBJ1-2; the match to TRBD1 covers 8 bases. V lost 7 bases and J lost 1; bases outside the gene matches: 3. The CDR3 has 13 amino acids. Per germline, CDR1 SGHDT and CDR2 YYEEEE. CDR3 in DNA: TGTGCCAGCGACAGGGGACGTAACTATGGCTACACCTTC. Its protein product is CASDRGRNYGYTF.

In this sample, this clone turned up a few times. The J gene is TRBJ2-7, the V gene TRBV7-9; 8 nucleotides align to TRBD2. The J segment lost 9 bases and the V segment lost 4 bases, leaving 8 bases of the junction unmatched. The CDR3 length is 13 residues. CDR1 and CDR2 (germline): SEHNR, FQNEAQ (reference sequence). This CDR3 reads CASSSGLDFVQYF. For the CDR3, the DNA is TGTGCCAGCAGCTCGGGACTAGATTTCGTGCAGTACTTC. Full variable domain (missing parts from reference TRBV7-9 and TRBJ2-7): DTGVSQNPRHKITKRGQNVTFRCDPISEHNRLYWYRQTLGQGPEFLTYFQNEAQLEKSRLLSDRFSAERPKGSFSTLEIQRTEQGDSAMYLCASSSGLDFVQYFGPGTRLTVT.

This chain uses TRBV7-9 with TRBJ2-1, with 8 nucleotides matching TRBD1. J lost 7 bases, V lost 4 bases, and 6 bases had no gene match. Germline loops: CDR1 SEHNR, CDR2 FQNEAQ (reference sequence). This CDR3 has 14 residues. The CDR3 bases are TGTGCCAGCAGCTACGGGACAGGCTCGAATGAGCAGTTCTTC. This translates into CASSYGTGSNEQFF.

This rearrangement joins TRBV19 to TRBJ2-1, with D maybe TRBD2 (5 bases). Germline values: CDR1 LNHDA, CDR2 SQIVND (reference sequence). V lost 9 bases to trimming and J lost 9 bases, with 21 bases between them. This CDR3 has 14 residues. The CDR3 region is CASQILGSGPEQFF. In DNA form, the CDR3 reads TGTGCCAGCCAGATACTAGGTTCGGGTCCTGAGCAGTTCTTC.

The gene calls are TRBV27 and TRBJ2-1; 8 positions agree with TRBD2. Looked up from germline, CDR1 is MNHEY and CDR2 is SMNVEV (reference sequence). This CDR3 comprises 15 residues. Losses at the gene ends were 4 bases for V and 6 bases for J; bases not matched to a gene: 8. The CDR3 here is CASSSKREKRNEQFF. The CDR3 DNA sequence: TGTGCCAGCAGTTCTAAGCGGGAGAAACGCAATGAGCAGTTCTTC.

This clone has more than one count but fewer than ten. The chain joins TRBV5-1 to TRBJ2-5; no definite D call. V shed 1 base and J shed 5 bases, with 9 bases lying between them. This CDR3 region has 13 residues. In germline, CDR1 is SGHRS, CDR2 YFSETQ. CDR3 loop: CASSLTVGETQYF. The CDR3 DNA sequence: TGCGCCAGCAGCTTGACCGTTGGCGAGACCCAGTACTTC. Drawing the rest from reference TRBV5-1 and TRBJ2-5, the complete variable domain is KAGVTQTPRYLIKTRGQQVTLSCSPISGHRSVSWYQQTPGQGLQFLFEYFSETQRNKGNFPGRFSGRQFSNSRSEMNVSTLELGDSALYLCASSLTVGETQYFGPGTRLLVL.